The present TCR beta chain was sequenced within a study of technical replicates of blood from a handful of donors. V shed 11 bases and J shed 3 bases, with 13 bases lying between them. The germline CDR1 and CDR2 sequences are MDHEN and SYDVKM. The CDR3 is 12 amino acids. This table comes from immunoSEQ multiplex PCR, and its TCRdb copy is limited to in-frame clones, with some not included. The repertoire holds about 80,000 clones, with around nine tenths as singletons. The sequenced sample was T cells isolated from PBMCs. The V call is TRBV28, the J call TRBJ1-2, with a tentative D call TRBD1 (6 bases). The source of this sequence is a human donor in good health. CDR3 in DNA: TGTGCCGGAAGGGGGTCACACTATGGCTACACCTTC. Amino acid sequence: CAGRGSHYGYTF.